This is a list of T cell receptor beta chains from one sample in a study of beta chain features in type 1 diabetes. Sequenced by immunoSEQ multiplex PCR; TCRdb stores in-frame clones only, minus some. In the table there are approximately 150,000 clones, about 13% of which are singletons. Source material: central memory CD4+ T cells from blood. The source is a man aged 18 to 29 with type 1 diabetes. The CDR3 runs from the conserved cysteine through the conserved F or W.

v_call | cdr3_aa
TRBV27 | CATRGGHNSPLHF
TRBV7-2 | CASSLARNEKLFF
TRBV30 | CAWSWTSGIVNEQFF
TRBV30 | CAWSVNVVALHF
TRBV25-1 | CASSGPVPGTEAFF
TRBV30 | CAWSVTGGTEAFF
TRBV7-2 | CASRRYTAGASSYEQYF
TRBV15 | CATSRDIGRWDQPQHF
TRBV5-4 | CASSPSGVPTDTQYF
TRBV7-9 | CASSGPQETGELFF
TRBV10-2 | CASSEPSYMGKLFF
TRBV18 | CASSLTGGGYSNQPQHF
TRBV29-1 | CSPRAYRGRVSPLHF
TRBV19 | CASSIGTGNTGELFF
TRBV5-1 | CASSLRFGTGYEQYF
TRBV30 | CAWSVGGRGDTQYF
TRBV9 | CASSEPFPGANYGYTF
TRBV30 | CAWSLWISYEQYF
TRBV4-2 | CASSSGQSAETQYF
TRBV9 | CASSETAYGYTF
TRBV28 | CASSLSRTSGTYEQYF
TRBV6-5 | CASSYSGTDYGYTF
TRBV4-1 | CASSQDSSLSGYPYNEQFF
TRBV6-1 | CASSARPVNYGYTF
TRBV7-9 | CASSQGAHSNQPQHF
TRBV30 | CAWSGGGSLYGYTF
TRBV29-1 | CSVLVGLETQYF
TRBV15 | CATSSGGDNSPLHF
TRBV28 | CASSLGNTDTQYF
TRBV7-2 | CASSPLGADEETQYF
TRBV18 | CASSGDETEKLFF
TRBV5-4 | CASSRDRDEQYF
TRBV2 | CASSEATGAQYF
TRBV16 | CASSQSSAGREKLFF
TRBV15 | CATDRGLSTEAFF
TRBV7-2 | CASSLTQGTRGQPQHF
TRBV6-5 | CASSYGQVRTDTQYF
TRBV29-1 | CSADSVAGANVLTF
TRBV4-1 | CASSQVSNYGYTF
TRBV15 | CATSREPPGGLNQPQHF
TRBV4-2 | CASSQPGCGGSYGYTF
TRBV7-6 | CASSSPGGPTSGPTDTQYF
TRBV14 | CASSQSRTDGYTF
TRBV16 | CASSLQDTEAFF
TRBV5-1 | CASSIQDRAYNEQFF
TRBV29-1 | CSVEGAVGMNTEAFF
TRBV18 | CASSPLGGNEKLFF
TRBV30 | CAWSPTGAIPSVYNEQFF
TRBV29-1 | CSVEGGWPNNEQFF
TRBV10-3 | CAISPMTGENTEAFF
TRBV10-3 | CAISEGYEQYF
TRBV2 | CASSANGQEEETQYF